One sample yielded the 17 T cell receptor beta chains listed below, sequenced in a study of T cells in tuberculosis. Time point meaning: new active TB diagnosis, blood taken before or within 7 days of starting treatment. Clones were read by immunoSEQ multiplex PCR, and TCRdb kept only the in-frame ones, dropping some. The sample lists approximately 35,000 clones, around 90% occurring once. This sample comprised PBMCs, obtained at tuberculosis diagnosis. Every receptor here comes from an adult with tuberculosis. Some clones in this sample may be carry-over from other donors' samples.

The chain carries TRBV11-2 and TRBJ2-1, with TRBD1 matching 9 bases. CDR3 length: 17 amino acids. Germline trimming cut 2 bases from V and 6 bases from J; bases unmatched to any gene: 11. The germline gives CDR1 SGHAT, CDR2 FQNNGV. CDR3: CASSLWSGTGYGNEQFF. The CDR3, as DNA: TGTGCCAGCAGCTTATGGTCCGGGACAGGGTATGGCAATGAGCAGTTCTTC.

The gene calls are TRBV6-5 and TRBJ1-1, with no clear D. The CDR3 has 14 amino acids. CDR1 and CDR2 from the germline V gene are MNHEY and SVGAGI. V lost 6 bases, J lost 2 bases, and 13 bases lay in between. In nucleotides, the CDR3 is TGTGCCAGCAGGATTGACGGGAGAAACACTGAAGCTTTCTTT. This codes for CASRIDGRNTEAFF.

CDR3 loop: CASRRQGEYNEQFF. Written as DNA, the CDR3 is TGTGCCAGCAGAAGACAGGGGGAATACAATGAGCAGTTCTTC. The chain links TRBV25-1 to TRBJ2-1; 9 nucleotides align to TRBD1. Germline CDR1 and CDR2: MGHDK and SYGVNS. V shed 6 bases and J 4 bases; nucleotides not matched to a gene: 4. This CDR3 has 14 amino acids.

The rearrangement uses TRBV6-1 and TRBJ1-4, with D possibly matching TRBD1 (6 bases). Per the germline V gene, CDR1 is MNHNS and CDR2 is SASEGT. The germline V and J ends were trimmed by 4 bases and 10 bases, with 16 bases remaining between them. The length of the CDR3 is 14 residues. The CDR3 sequence is CASSVEGGVPKLFF. In DNA form, the CDR3 reads TGTGCCAGCAGTGTCGAAGGGGGAGTACCAAAACTGTTTTTT.

The V gene is TRBV12-5, the J gene TRBJ1-5; 8 nucleotides line up with TRBD1. There are 19 residues in the CDR3. Germline V gene data show CDR1 as LGHNT and CDR2 as FRNRAP. The trim removed 0 bases at V and 0 bases at J, leaving 10 bases unmatched. The CDR3 bases are TGTGCTAGTGGTTTGGTAGGCAGGGGGCTCCTATATAGCAATCAGCCCCAGCATTTT. Its protein is CASGLVGRGLLYSNQPQHF.

CDR3 nucleotides: TGTGCCAGCAGTGAAAACAGGGATTATGGCTACACCTTC. It specifies CASSENRDYGYTF. The J gene is TRBJ1-2, the V gene TRBV7-9, with D possibly matching TRBD1 (6 bases). Germline V gives CDR1 SEHNR, CDR2 FQNEAQ (reference sequence). This CDR3 has 13 amino acids. Trimming stripped 6 bases from V and 5 bases from J, with 13 bases between.

V is TRBV9 and J is TRBJ2-7; TRBD1 is a possible D gene (6 bases). CDR3 size: 14 residues. Germline-derived CDR1 and CDR2 are SGDLS and YYNGEE. The ends were cut back, 4 bases at V and 3 bases at J, with 14 bases in the middle. In DNA form, the CDR3 reads TGTGCCAGCAGCCCTGCAGGGGCAAACTACGAGCAGTACTTC. Protein sequence: CASSPAGANYEQYF.

This clone was counted a few times. The chain has TRBV5-1 and TRBJ1-3; 7 nucleotides line up with TRBD1. V dropped 4 bases and J dropped 3; count of bases not matched to a gene: 10. There are 16 residues in the CDR3. The germline V gene has CDR1 SGHRS and CDR2 YFSETQ. CDR3 sequence reads: CASSPTGVSGGNTIYF. For the CDR3, the DNA is TGCGCCAGCAGCCCAACAGGGGTCTCCGGTGGAAACACCATATATTTT.

J is TRBJ1-5 and V is TRBV19, with 8 bases fitting TRBD1. Per the germline V gene, CDR1 is LNHDA and CDR2 is SQIVND (reference sequence). The ends lost 5 bases at V and 2 bases at J; junction bases unmatched: 5. The CDR3 consists of 15 residues. The DNA for the CDR3 is TGTGCCAGTAGTGGATTGACAGGGGGCAATCAGCCCCAGCATTTT. Protein product: CASSGLTGGNQPQHF.

V is TRBV5-8 and J is TRBJ2-7; perhaps TRBD1 as D (5 bases). Trimming shortened V by 1 base and J by 3 bases, and 14 bases separated the two germline ends. There are 15 residues in the CDR3. Germline V gene sequence: CDR1 SGHTS, CDR2 YDEGEE. The CDR3 DNA follows: TGTGCCAGCAGCTTGCAGGGTCGAGTGTACTACGAGCAGTACTTC. It yields the protein CASSLQGRVYYEQYF.

The rearrangement uses TRBV19 and TRBJ2-4; D is possibly TRBD2 (7 bases). This CDR3 is 16 amino acids long. CDR1 LNHDA and CDR2 SQIVND come from the germline V gene (reference sequence). The V and J ends lost 4 bases and 6 bases respectively, with 19 bases between them. The CDR3 spells CASSSLRGAQTNIQYF. DNA of the CDR3: TGTGCCAGTAGTAGCCTCCGGGGGGCGCAGACAAACATTCAGTACTTC.

V is TRBV7-2 and J is TRBJ2-2; possibly TRBD1 for D (6 bases). With 0 bases removed from V and 4 bases from J, the gap between germline ends came to 15 bases. Germline values: CDR1 SGHTA, CDR2 FQGNSA. The CDR3 contains 17 residues. The CDR3 is CASSLAMTGWGTGELFF. Written as DNA, the CDR3 is TGTGCCAGCAGCTTAGCGATGACAGGCTGGGGCACCGGGGAGCTGTTTTTT. Complete variable domain (other parts from reference TRBV7-2 and TRBJ2-2): GAGVSQSPSNKVTEKGKDVELRCDPISGHTALYWYRQSLGQGLEFLIYFQGNSAPDKSGLPSDRFSAERTGGSVSTLTIQRTQQEDSAVYLCASSLAMTGWGTGELFFGEGSRLTVL.

The V call is TRBV14, the J call TRBJ2-3; no clear D gene. The CDR3 is 18 residues long. Trimming pared 1 base from V and 3 bases from J, leaving 20 bases between. Germline V gives CDR1 SGHDN, CDR2 FVKESK. In DNA form, the CDR3 reads TGTGCCAGCAGCCAAGTCAGCCCGAAGAGGTTTTGGACAGATACGCAGTATTTT. This sequence encodes CASSQVSPKRFWTDTQYF. The variable domain in full, with the rest retrieved from reference TRBV14 and TRBJ2-3, is EAGVTQFPSHSVIEKGQTVTLRCDPISGHDNLYWYRRVMGKEIKFLLHFVKESKQDESGMPNNRFLAERTGGTYSTLKVQPAELEDSGVYFCASSQVSPKRFWTDTQYFGPGTRLTVL.

The chain is built from TRBV18 and TRBJ2-7; weak D call: TRBD1 (5 bases). CDR3 size: 14 residues. Germline lookup yields CDR1 KGHSH and CDR2 LQKENI. V was cut by 4 bases and J by 1 base, with 11 bases left in between. CDR3 sequence: CASSRRAESYEQYF. The DNA of the CDR3 is TGTGCCAGCTCACGCAGGGCCGAATCCTACGAGCAGTACTTC.

This clone is a singleton in its sample. This rearrangement joins TRBV6-6 to TRBJ2-3; 10 bases map to TRBD1. CDR1 is MNHNY, CDR2 SVGAGI, per germline (reference sequence). After removal of 8 bases from V and 4 bases from J, the junction contained 9 bases not matched to a gene. The CDR3 covers 15 residues. CDR3 sequence (DNA): TGTGCCAGCGGGGGGACAGGGGAAGAGGCAGATACGCAGTATTTT. Protein: CASGGTGEEADTQYF.

V is TRBV10-3 and J is TRBJ2-2; the match to TRBD2 covers 8 bases. The junction had 14 bases not matched to a gene; V was cut back by 8 bases and J by 6 bases. Germline-derived CDR1 and CDR2 are ENHRY and SYGVKD. The CDR3 sequence is 16 residues long. The CDR3 DNA is TGTGCCATCTCTGAGGTTGGCGGGGGGCGGCCCGGGGAGCTGTTTTTT. Encoded protein: CAISEVGGGRPGELFF.

The rearrangement links TRBV21-1 to TRBJ1-3; TRBD1 is the table's D call and was not checked against the DNA. TRBV21-1 is a pseudogene. The CDR3 contains 17 residues. In DNA, the CDR3 is TGTGCCAGCAGCAAAGTTGAGCAGGGGGCGCATGGGAACACCATATATTTT. Residues: CASSKVEQGAHGNTIYF.